One sample yielded the 18 T cell receptor beta chains listed below, sequenced in a study of metastatic and nonmetastatic thyroid tumors. Until they underwent thyroid surgery, no patient had received any treatment. MiXCR was used by TCRdb to re-call the PCR reads. The sample carries thousands of clones, 30% to 40% recorded once. The sequencing input was adjacent normal tissue. These receptors originate from a female donor with papillary thyroid cancer or a benign thyroid nodule (not recorded which). Some clones in this sample may be carry-over from other donors' samples.

The chain employs TRBV12-3 or TRBV12-4 and TRBJ1-3; D perhaps matches TRBD1 (6 bases). V was trimmed by 6 bases and J by 0 bases, leaving 12 bases between them. CDR3 length: 15 amino acids. CDR3 nucleotides: TGTGCCAGCAGCCCGGACAGTTACTCTGGAAACACCATATATTTT. This gives the protein CASSPDSYSGNTIYF.

This clone is deemed medium-sized. V gene TRBV9 combines with J gene TRBJ2-3; D is perhaps TRBD1 (7 bases). CDR1 is SGDLS and CDR2 is YYNGEE in the germline V gene. The CDR3 has 17 residues. Trimming stripped 0 bases from V and 1 base from J, with 15 bases between. The CDR3 DNA is TGTGCCAGCAGCGTAGACTACCAGGGGGGCGGCACAGATACGCAGTATTTT. Protein sequence: CASSVDYQGGGTDTQYF.

This clone was seen more than once but under ten times. CDR3 sequence (DNA): TGTGCCAGCAGCAGGCTGGGACAGGGATCCTACGAGCAGTACTTC. Protein product: CASSRLGQGSYEQYF. This chain connects TRBV28 to TRBJ2-7, with 9 bases matching TRBD1. The junction had 7 bases not matched to a gene; V was cut back by 6 bases and J by 1 base. Germline V CDR1 and CDR2: MDHEN, SYDVKM. The CDR3 consists of 15 residues.

By share, this clone ranks as medium-sized. The gene calls are TRBV4-1 and TRBJ2-3; D possibly matches TRBD1 or TRBD2 (5 bases each). The germline V gene encodes CDR1 MGHRA and CDR2 YSYEKL. The V end lost 0 bases, the J end lost 0 bases, and 7 bases lay between the germline ends. The CDR3 is 15 residues long. As DNA, the CDR3 is TGCGCCAGCAGCCAAGACTGGGACAGCACAGATACGCAGTATTTT. It encodes CASSQDWDSTDTQYF.

The CDR3 DNA reads as TGCAGTGCTAGCGGGCCTCATGGGGAAAGACTAGAGTTGGAGACCCAGTACTTC. Translation gives CSASGPHGERLELETQYF. This sequence joins TRBV20-1 and TRBJ2-5; a weak D match, TRBD2 (6 bases). The CDR3 loop spans 18 amino acids. V lost 3 bases and J lost 5, with 28 bases in between. Germline lookup yields CDR1 DFQATT and CDR2 SNEGSKA (reference sequence).

As for this clone: One junction end disagrees with the germline gene, perhaps due to a read error. This rearrangement joins TRBV5-1 to TRBJ2-2; D may be TRBD1 (5 bases). Germline lookup yields CDR1 SGHRS and CDR2 YFSETQ. The CDR3 is 14 amino acids. CDR3 nucleotide sequence: TGCGCCAGCGCGGACATTTCGAACACCGGAGAGCTGTTTTTT. Protein product: CASADISNTGELFF.

The chain is built from TRBV11-3 and TRBJ2-3; D might be TRBD1 (6 bases). Trimming removed 5 bases at V and 0 bases at J, with 9 bases between. Germline V lookup: CDR1 SGHNT, CDR2 YENEEA. This CDR3 has 14 amino acids. This CDR3 is CASSPGASTDTQYF. As DNA, the CDR3 is TGTGCCAGCAGCCCAGGGGCTAGCACAGATACGCAGTATTTT.

This clone was detected only a few times. The chain uses TRBV12-3 or TRBV12-4 and TRBJ1-1; tentatively, D is TRBD1 (6 bases). The V gene lost 4 bases and the J gene lost 5 bases, with 14 bases spanning the gap. This CDR3 has 14 amino acids. The CDR3 reads CASSSRDNKTEAFF. The CDR3 DNA reads as TGTGCCAGCAGTTCGCGGGACAATAAAACTGAAGCTTTCTTT.

The chain is built from TRBV20-1 and TRBJ2-1; weak D call: TRBD2 (6 bases). The CDR3 is 18 amino acids. The germline V gene has CDR1 DFQATT and CDR2 SNEGSKA (reference sequence). Trimming took 0 bases from V and 5 from J, leaving 23 bases between them. CDR3 DNA sequence: TGCAGTGCTAGAGATCTCGGGGGAATAGGGGCCCTCCACAATGAGCAGTTCTTC. Amino acid sequence: CSARDLGGIGALHNEQFF.

This clone is labeled large. The gene calls are TRBV30 and TRBJ2-7; D may be TRBD1 (5 bases). Germline CDR1 is GTSNPN and CDR2 is SVGIG (reference sequence). The ends were cut back, 2 bases at V and 5 bases at J, with 7 bases in the middle. The CDR3 has 11 residues. For the CDR3, the DNA is TGTGCCTGGAGTTTCAGGGACGAGCAGTACTTC. Translating it yields CAWSFRDEQYF.

This clone has ten or more counts. CDR3 bases: TGTGCCAGCAGTTATCCCACTAGCGGGGTCTACAATGAGCAGTTCTTC. As protein: CASSYPTSGVYNEQFF. This chain uses TRBV6-2 or TRBV6-3 with TRBJ2-1; TRBD2 aligns across 10 bases. This CDR3 comprises 16 residues. The germline gives CDR1 MNHEY, CDR2 SVGEGT. After removal of 3 bases from V and 3 bases from J, the junction contained 5 bases not matched to a gene.

The V call is TRBV19, the J call TRBJ2-1, with TRBD1 identical over 8 bases. V was clipped by 3 bases and J by 10 bases; unmatched bases: 5. Germline lookup yields CDR1 LNHDA and CDR2 SQIVND (reference sequence). The CDR3 totals 13 residues. The CDR3, as DNA: TGTGCCAGTAGTATGGGCCGGACAGGGGAGCAGTTCTTC. Residues: CASSMGRTGEQFF.

This clone was recorded only once. The gene calls are TRBV5-1 and TRBJ1-3; possible D gene TRBD1, 6 bases. V shed 0 bases and J shed 1 base, with 11 bases lying between them. The CDR3 extends over 16 amino acids. From germline, CDR1 is SGHRS and CDR2 YFSETQ. CDR3 nucleotides: TGCGCCAGCAGCTTGGTCGGGGGCGAATCTGGAAACACCATATATTTT. Its protein product is CASSLVGGESGNTIYF.

The V call is TRBV2, the J call TRBJ2-7, with 7 bases aligning to TRBD2. Germline V gene data show CDR1 as SNHLY and CDR2 as FYNNEI. The CDR3 contains 14 residues. With V trimmed by 6 bases and J by 5 bases, 10 bases remained unmatched. In DNA form, the CDR3 reads TGTGCCAGCAGATCAAGCGGGATCGACCACGAGCAGTACTTC. Protein: CASRSSGIDHEQYF.

This clone was seen ten or more times. As DNA, the CDR3 is TGTGCCAGCAGTTTGGTAGGGTCAGAGACCCAGTACTTC. Translation: CASSLVGSETQYF. The chain recombines TRBV12-3 or TRBV12-4 with TRBJ2-5; unclear D gene. Trimming shortened V by 3 bases and J by 4 bases, and 9 bases separated the two germline ends. CDR3 length: 13 amino acids.

V gene TRBV20-1 combines with J gene TRBJ2-5; maybe TRBD1 (7 bases). The germline V gene has CDR1 DFQATT and CDR2 SNEGSKA (reference sequence). Trimming took 4 bases from V and 4 from J, leaving 13 bases between them. CDR3 length equals 13 residues. The CDR3 spells CSATEGAGETQYF. In DNA form, the CDR3 reads TGCAGTGCTACGGAGGGGGCAGGAGAGACCCAGTACTTC.

V is TRBV9 and J is TRBJ2-7; 9 bases agree with TRBD2. This CDR3 has 15 amino acids. Germline CDR1 is SGDLS and CDR2 is YYNGEE. V trimming: 4 bases; J trimming: 2 bases; junction bases outside the gene matches: 7. Written as DNA, the CDR3 is TGTGCCAGCAGCACCCTGGCGGGAGGGCCCTACGAGCAGTACTTC. Translation gives CASSTLAGGPYEQYF.

There are a few counts of this clone. The genes are TRBV28 and TRBJ2-7; 7 bases fit TRBD1. With V trimmed by 5 bases and J by 7 bases, 14 bases remained unmatched. The CDR3 runs 15 residues. Germline V gene sequence: CDR1 MDHEN, CDR2 SYDVKM. In DNA form, the CDR3 reads TGTGCCAGCAGTCGGACCGGGAAGGGGGCTGATGAGCAGTACTTC. It specifies CASSRTGKGADEQYF.